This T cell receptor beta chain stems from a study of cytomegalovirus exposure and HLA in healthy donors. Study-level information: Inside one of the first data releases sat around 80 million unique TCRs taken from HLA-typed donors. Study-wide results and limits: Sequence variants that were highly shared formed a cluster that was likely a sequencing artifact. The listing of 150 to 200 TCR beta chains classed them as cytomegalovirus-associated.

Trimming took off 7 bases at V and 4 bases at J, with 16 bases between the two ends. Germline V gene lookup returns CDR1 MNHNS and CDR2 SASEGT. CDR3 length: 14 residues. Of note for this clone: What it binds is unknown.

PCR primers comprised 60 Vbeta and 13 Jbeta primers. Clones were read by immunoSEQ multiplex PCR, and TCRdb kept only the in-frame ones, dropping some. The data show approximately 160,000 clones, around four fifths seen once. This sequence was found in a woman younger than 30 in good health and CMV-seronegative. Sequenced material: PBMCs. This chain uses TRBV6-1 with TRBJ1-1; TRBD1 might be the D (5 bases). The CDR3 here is CASTIVAGVTEAFF. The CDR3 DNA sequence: TGTGCCAGCACCATAGTCGCGGGGGTCACTGAAGCTTTCTTT.